The 19 T cell receptor beta chains below all came from one sample that was sequenced in a study of shared clonotypes between healthy human individuals. This table comes from immunoSEQ multiplex PCR, and its TCRdb copy is limited to in-frame clones, with some not included. Of a few hundred thousand clones listed, more than 95% are singletons. The sample was naive CD4+ T cells sorted from blood. This sample's subset: CD45RA+ positively selected. The receptors originated from a woman aged 25 to 39 in good health.

In DNA, the CDR3 is TGCGCCAGCAGCTTGGTATCTCGTACAGGGAGAGAGACCCAGTACTTC. Translating gives CASSLVSRTGRETQYF. The rearrangement links TRBV5-1 to TRBJ2-5, with a weak D call TRBD1 (6 bases). Germline-derived CDR1 and CDR2 are SGHRS and YFSETQ. The CDR3 covers 16 residues. V shed 0 bases and J shed 4 bases, with 16 bases lying between them.

On this clone: A read error may account for a junction end that differs from germline. The chain joins TRBV5-8 to TRBJ2-7; D tentatively reads TRBD1 or TRBD2 (6 bases each). The CDR3 extends over 15 amino acids. Per the germline V gene, CDR1 is SGHTS and CDR2 is YDEGEE. The CDR3 bases are TGTGCCAGCAGGTTGGGGGGCCTTTACTCCTACGAGCAGTACTTC. Translated: CASRLGGLYSYEQYF. Full variable domain (remainder filled in from reference TRBV5-8 and TRBJ2-7): EAGVTQSPTHLIKTRGQQATLRCSPISGHTSVYWYQQALGLGLQFLLWYDEGEERNRGNFPPRFSGRQFPNYSSELNVNALELEDSALYLCASRLGGLYSYEQYFGPGTRLTVT.

The chain employs TRBV28 and TRBJ2-2; D is unresolved. V gave up 6 bases and J gave up 4 bases, with 12 bases separating them. Germline V gene data show CDR1 as MDHEN and CDR2 as SYDVKM. The CDR3 spans 14 residues. The CDR3 sequence is CASSERWRTGELFF. CDR3 in DNA: TGTGCCAGCAGCGAAAGGTGGCGCACCGGGGAGCTGTTTTTT.

The V gene is TRBV6-1, the J gene TRBJ1-1, with unresolved D. The CDR3 has 14 amino acids. V was trimmed by 2 bases and J by 9 bases, leaving 16 bases between them. Germline V gives CDR1 MNHNS, CDR2 SASEGT. In nucleotides, the CDR3 is TGTGCCAGCAGTGAAAGTTTAGAAGGGATTAAAGCTTTCTTT. It specifies CASSESLEGIKAFF.

This sequence joins TRBV11-2 and TRBJ2-5, with D maybe TRBD2 (5 bases). The CDR3 runs 15 residues. Trimming pared 5 bases from V and 1 base from J, leaving 14 bases between. Germline V gives CDR1 SGHAT, CDR2 FQNNGV. The CDR3 here is CASSPVRETQETQYF. CDR3 sequence (DNA): TGTGCCAGCAGCCCGGTGAGGGAGACCCAAGAGACCCAGTACTTC.

The chain recombines TRBV5-1 with TRBJ2-5; 9 bases line up with TRBD1. The CDR3 is made up of 15 amino acids. Germline V gene sequence: CDR1 SGHRS, CDR2 YFSETQ. The junction had 11 bases not matched to a gene; V was cut back by 6 bases and J by 5 bases. The CDR3 DNA follows: TGCGCCAGCATACAAAATACAGGGGGCGCGGAGACCCAGTACTTC. The encoded protein is CASIQNTGGAETQYF.

This chain uses TRBV28 with TRBJ2-7; no clear D. Trimming took 6 bases from V and 3 from J, leaving 12 bases between them. This CDR3 has 13 residues. Germline-derived CDR1 and CDR2 are MDHEN and SYDVKM. CDR3 coding DNA: TGTGCCAGCAGCCCCAGAAGGATCTACGAGCAGTACTTC. It translates to CASSPRRIYEQYF.

This clone showed up just once. V usage is TRBV4-1 and J usage is TRBJ2-7, with 12 nucleotides matching TRBD2. Germline-derived CDR1 and CDR2 are MGHRA and YSYEKL. J gave up 2 bases and V 4 bases, and 3 bases lay outside the gene matches. This CDR3 is 15 amino acids long. In DNA form, the CDR3 reads TGCGCCAGCAGCCCCGGACTAGCGGGAACCTACGAGCAGTACTTC. The encoded protein is CASSPGLAGTYEQYF.

V usage is TRBV28 and J usage is TRBJ2-3, with 9 bases aligning to TRBD2. The CDR3 consists of 18 residues. Germline CDR1 and CDR2: MDHEN and SYDVKM. After removal of 6 bases from V and 2 bases from J, the junction contained 15 bases not matched to a gene. CDR3 nucleotides: TGTGCCAGCAGCCTCACCCCGGGGGGACTAGCCTCCACAGATACGCAGTATTTT. Protein sequence: CASSLTPGGLASTDTQYF.

This sequence joins TRBV11-2 and TRBJ1-2; D is unresolved. The CDR3 sequence is 15 residues long. Germline CDR1 and CDR2: SGHAT and FQNNGV. Trimming left V 2 bases short and J 1 base short, with 11 bases between. The CDR3 nucleotides read TGTGCCAGCAGCTTAAGTGCGACTCTTAACTATGGCTACACCTTC. The encoded protein is CASSLSATLNYGYTF. Full variable domain (missing parts from reference TRBV11-2 and TRBJ1-2): EAGVAQSPRYKIIEKRQSVAFWCNPISGHATLYWYQQILGQGPKLLIQFQNNGVVDDSQLPKDRFSAERLKGVDSTLKIQPAKLEDSAVYLCASSLSATLNYGYTFGSGTRLTVV.

The chain links TRBV5-4 to TRBJ2-5; 10 bases match TRBD2. CDR3 length: 15 residues. V was clipped by 3 bases and J by 6 bases; unmatched bases: 8. Germline values: CDR1 SGHNT, CDR2 YYREEE (reference sequence). The CDR3 bases are TGTGCCAGCAGCTCTGGGGGACTAGCGAGACAGACCCAGTACTTC. Translation gives CASSSGGLARQTQYF. The full variable domain, rest sourced from reference TRBV5-4 and TRBJ2-5, is ETGVTQSPTHLIKTRGQQVTLRCSSQSGHNTVSWYQQALGQGPQFIFQYYREEENGRGNFPPRFSGLQFPNYSSELNVNALELDDSALYLCASSSGGLARQTQYFGPGTRLLVL.

The chain couples TRBV6-6 to TRBJ2-3, with TRBD2 matching over 8 bases. Germline V gene lookup returns CDR1 MNHNY and CDR2 SVGAGI (reference sequence). The CDR3 totals 14 residues. V was pared by 5 bases and J by 3 bases, with 4 bases of the junction left unmatched. CDR3 region: CASSLSGTTDTQYF. CDR3 bases: TGTGCCAGCAGTCTTAGCGGGACAACAGATACGCAGTATTTT.

In regard to this clone: Different DNA sequences within this sample yield the same CDR3. V is TRBV11-2 and J is TRBJ2-7; 12 bases line up with TRBD2. This CDR3 is built from 14 residues. Germline CDR1 reads SGHAT; CDR2 reads FQNNGV. V dropped 5 bases and J dropped 4; count of bases not matched to a gene: 3. CDR3 residues: CASSPTSGSYEQYF. DNA of the CDR3: TGTGCCAGCAGCCCGACTAGCGGGAGTTACGAGCAGTACTTC.

The count of this clone is one. The CDR3 loop is CASQDPGLPTDEQFF. The DNA of the CDR3 is TGTGCCAGCCAAGATCCCGGGCTCCCAACCGATGAGCAGTTCTTC. The chain combines TRBV19 with TRBJ2-1; no definite D call. From germline, CDR1 is LNHDA and CDR2 SQIVND (reference sequence). V was cut by 9 bases and J by 8 bases, with 23 bases left in between. This CDR3 has 15 residues. Combining the CDR3 with reference TRBV19 and TRBJ2-1 gives the whole variable domain DGGITQSPKYLFRKEGQNVTLSCEQNLNHDAMYWYRQDPGQGLRLIYYSQIVNDFQKGDIAEGYSVSREKKESFPLTVTSAQKNPTAFYLCASQDPGLPTDEQFFGPGTRLTVL.

The rearrangement uses TRBV29-1 and TRBJ2-7; 11 positions match TRBD2. CDR3 length: 19 amino acids. V shed 6 bases, J shed 3 bases, and the junction held 22 bases outside the gene matches. Germline loops: CDR1 SQVTM, CDR2 ANQGSEA. CDR3 loop: CSVPTGRIAGGPINYEQYF. As DNA, the CDR3 is TGCAGCGTCCCCACTGGGCGTATAGCGGGAGGGCCTATTAACTACGAGCAGTACTTC.

The gene calls are TRBV9 and TRBJ1-6, with D uncertain. CDR3 size: 13 residues. Trimming took off 0 bases at V and 8 bases at J, with 6 bases between the two ends. CDR1 and CDR2 (germline): SGDLS, YYNGEE. CDR3 coding DNA: TGTGCCAGCAGCGTAGTGTACGATTCACCCCTCCACTTT. This translates into CASSVVYDSPLHF.

This chain uses TRBV28 with TRBJ1-2; the D gene is possibly TRBD1 (6 bases). Trimming cost V 5 bases and J 4 bases, with 17 bases left between them. The germline gives CDR1 MDHEN, CDR2 SYDVKM. The CDR3 is made up of 15 amino acids. CDR3 coding DNA: TGTGCCAGCAGTGGGGTGGACAGATTAATCTATGGCTACACCTTC. Its protein product is CASSGVDRLIYGYTF.

The chain couples TRBV7-9 to TRBJ1-5; D ambiguous. CDR1 and CDR2 (germline): SEHNR, FQNEAQ (reference sequence). Trimming removed 10 bases from V and 7 bases from J, with 17 bases in between. The CDR3 consists of 13 residues. The CDR3: CATRFPQTQPQHF. CDR3 coding DNA: TGTGCCACCAGGTTCCCCCAGACCCAGCCCCAGCATTTT.

The gene calls are TRBV30 and TRBJ2-5; weak D call: TRBD1 (5 bases). Germline loops: CDR1 GTSNPN, CDR2 SVGIG (reference sequence). The CDR3 extends over 10 amino acids. Trimming took off 8 bases at V and 7 bases at J, with 11 bases between the two ends. CDR3 protein: CAGMTATQYF. CDR3 DNA: TGTGCCGGGATGACAGCGACCCAGTACTTC.